This TCR beta chain was obtained from a study of T-cell memory formation after mild COVID-19 (dated by TCRdb to 2020 to 2023). With regard to the full study: TCR sequence clusters from the two donors were largely donor specific. In a couple of donors, T-cell clones that expanded and contracted after mild COVID-19 were followed by sequencing TCRalpha and TCRbeta repertoires longitudinally. The cohort was made up of two young adult volunteers, one female and one male, who were previously healthy. The research as a whole found: Whether the second-wave clones peaking on day 37 were SARS-CoV-2 specific was not confirmed. Clones contracting from day 15 to 85 had balanced CD4/CD8 phenotypes, while a second wave expanding from day 15 to 37 was biased towards CD4+. The detection of some responding clones in pre-infection memory suggests that pre-existing cross-reactive memory T cells joined the SARS-CoV-2 response. Contracting CD4+ clones were located mainly in the CM and EM memory subsets, whereas CD8+ clones were found to be enriched in EMRA. Only a couple of mild cases were covered in the study, and larger cohorts including severe cases with pre-infection samples were considered necessary.

From cysteine to phenylalanine, the CDR3 is 16 amino acids long. Left in the record is the CDR3 DNA by itself, 48 bases read in frame from the first base. Unmatched junction bases come to 5, with V trimmed by 4 bases and J by 4 bases. In the germline V gene, CDR1 corresponds to MNHEY and CDR2 to SVGAGI. On this clonotype: Its antigen specificity is not known. No base-level quality is on record; no much larger clone is a single base apart.

PBMCs were isolated by Ficoll-Paque density gradient centrifugation. The reads were generated on an Illumina NovaSeq 6000. TCRalpha and TCRbeta cDNA libraries were constructed by 5'RACE with constant-segment primers, with sample barcodes and unique molecular identifiers being introduced. RNA was extracted from every sample with Trizol reagent. Amplification of the libraries took two PCR steps, and the second step added a second sample barcode plus Illumina TruSeq adapters. Libraries were sequenced on an Illumina NovaSeq with 2 x 150 bp paired-end reads. For the original study's pipeline: Demultiplexing of reads and collapsing into UMI-guided consensus sequences were performed with migec v1.2.7. With mixcr v2.1.11, UMI consensuses were aligned to TRA and TRB V and J templates and assembled into clonotypes. Clonotypes were classified as expanded or contracted when called significant by both edgeR and NoisET, with noise models trained on biological replicates. For edgeR calls, the cutoffs were a false discovery rate-adjusted p below 0.01 and a log2 fold-change threshold of 1. As an exploratory analysis of dynamics, PCA with hierarchical clustering was applied to max-normalized trajectories of the 1000 most abundant clonotypes. The CD4 or CD8 phenotype of responding clones was assigned using the separately sequenced CD4+ and CD8+ repertoires. TCRdb reworked the public reads: Q25 trimming with fastp, MiXCR clone assembly, productive beta chains retained. Under each unique CDR3 protein, matching rows form one entry showing the most common genes and DNA. These V and J calls rely on TCRdb rather than the paper's analysis. The sample profile shows roughly 610,000 distinct CDR3 sequences; 15% to 20% of them were found once. The top ten constitute about 8.6% of the sample.

This clonotype was sampled from an adult woman who had mild COVID-19 (a few samples of this study predate the infection). The sample titles of this study are shuffled in the database, so cell type and time point are left out; the donor was told from shared clones. Input material: PBMCs or a T cell subset sorted from them (not recorded which). In this chain, TRBV6-5 is recombined with TRBJ2-2, with 11 middle bases fitting TRBD1. In nucleotides, the sequence is TGTGCCAGCAGTTGGGGACAGGGGGTGAGCACCGGGGAGCTGTTTTTT. It translates to CASSWGQGVSTGELFF.